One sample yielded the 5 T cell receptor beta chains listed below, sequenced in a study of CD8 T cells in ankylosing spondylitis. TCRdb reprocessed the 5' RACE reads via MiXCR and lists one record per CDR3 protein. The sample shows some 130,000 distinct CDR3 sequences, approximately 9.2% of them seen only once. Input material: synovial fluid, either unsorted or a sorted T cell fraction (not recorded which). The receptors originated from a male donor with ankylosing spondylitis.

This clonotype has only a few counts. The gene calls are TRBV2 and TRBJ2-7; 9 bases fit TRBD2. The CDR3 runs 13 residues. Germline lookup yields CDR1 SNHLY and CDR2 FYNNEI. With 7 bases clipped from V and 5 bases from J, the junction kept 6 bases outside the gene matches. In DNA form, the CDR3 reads TGTGCCAGCAAAGTAGCGGGAGTTCACGAGCAGTACTTC. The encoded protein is CASKVAGVHEQYF.

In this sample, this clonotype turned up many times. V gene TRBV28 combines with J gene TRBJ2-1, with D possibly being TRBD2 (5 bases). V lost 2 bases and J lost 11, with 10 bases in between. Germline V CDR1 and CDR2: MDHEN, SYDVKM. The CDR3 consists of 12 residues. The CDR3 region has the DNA TGTGCCAGCAGTTTAGAGGGTCCACAGCAGTTCTTC. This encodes CASSLEGPQQFF.

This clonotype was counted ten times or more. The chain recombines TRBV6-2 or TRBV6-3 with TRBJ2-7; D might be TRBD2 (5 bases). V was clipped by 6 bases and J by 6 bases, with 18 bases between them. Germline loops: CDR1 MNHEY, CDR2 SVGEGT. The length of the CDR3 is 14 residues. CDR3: CASSPRRALPEQYF. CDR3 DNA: TGTGCCAGCAGCCCAAGGCGGGCTCTACCCGAGCAGTACTTC.

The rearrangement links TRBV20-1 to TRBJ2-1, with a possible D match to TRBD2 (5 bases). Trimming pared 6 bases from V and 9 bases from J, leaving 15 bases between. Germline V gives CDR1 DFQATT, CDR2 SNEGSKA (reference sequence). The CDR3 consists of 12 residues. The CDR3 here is CSAERVSSEQFF. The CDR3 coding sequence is TGCAGTGCCGAGAGGGTTTCATCTGAGCAGTTCTTC.

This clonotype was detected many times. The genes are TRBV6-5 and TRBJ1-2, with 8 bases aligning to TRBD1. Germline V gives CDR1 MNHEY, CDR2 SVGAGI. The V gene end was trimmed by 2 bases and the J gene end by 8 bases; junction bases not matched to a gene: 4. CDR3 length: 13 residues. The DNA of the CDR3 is TGTGCCAGCAGTTACAACAGGGGGGTCGGCTACACCTTC. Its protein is CASSYNRGVGYTF.